This T cell receptor beta chain was observed in a study of blood T cell repertoires in COVID-19. V was cut by 6 bases and J by 8 bases, with 19 bases left in between. In germline, CDR1 is MRHNA, CDR2 SNTAGT. CDR3 length equals 14 residues. Generated by immunoSEQ multiplex PCR, the TCRdb table keeps only in-frame clones and is missing some. The sample contains around 250,000 clones, 85% to 90% of which appear only once. This chain uses TRBV6-4 with TRBJ1-2; tentatively, D is TRBD1 (5 bases). This receptor was obtained from a man aged 18 to 30 who had recovered from COVID-19. Sequenced material: PBMCs or T cells enriched from blood (not recorded which). The CDR3 is CASRRQSLIFGYTF. DNA of the CDR3: TGTGCCAGCAGAAGACAGAGTCTGATCTTCGGCTACACCTTC.